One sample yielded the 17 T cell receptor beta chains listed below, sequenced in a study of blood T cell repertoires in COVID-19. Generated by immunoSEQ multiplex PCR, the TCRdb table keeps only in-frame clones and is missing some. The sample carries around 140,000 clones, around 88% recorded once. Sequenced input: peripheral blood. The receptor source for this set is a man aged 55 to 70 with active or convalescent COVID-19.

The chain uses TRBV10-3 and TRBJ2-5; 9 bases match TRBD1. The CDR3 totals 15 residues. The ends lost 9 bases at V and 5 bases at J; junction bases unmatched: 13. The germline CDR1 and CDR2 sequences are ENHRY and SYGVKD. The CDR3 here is CAISSRDRVSETQYF. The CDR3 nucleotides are TGTGCCATATCTTCCCGGGACAGGGTGTCGGAGACCCAGTACTTC.

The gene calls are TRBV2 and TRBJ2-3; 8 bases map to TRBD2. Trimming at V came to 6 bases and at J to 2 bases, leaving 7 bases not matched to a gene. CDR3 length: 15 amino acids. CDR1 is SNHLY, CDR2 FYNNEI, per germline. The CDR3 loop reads CASRKLADLTDTQYF. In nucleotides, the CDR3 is TGTGCCAGCAGGAAACTAGCGGACCTCACAGATACGCAGTATTTT.

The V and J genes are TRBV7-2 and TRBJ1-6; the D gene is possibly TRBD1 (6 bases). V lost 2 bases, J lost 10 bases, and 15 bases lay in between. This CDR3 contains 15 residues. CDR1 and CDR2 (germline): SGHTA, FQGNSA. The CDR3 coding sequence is TGTGCCAGCAGCTTAATCGTTCAGGGGCAATCACCCCTCCACTTT. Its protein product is CASSLIVQGQSPLHF.

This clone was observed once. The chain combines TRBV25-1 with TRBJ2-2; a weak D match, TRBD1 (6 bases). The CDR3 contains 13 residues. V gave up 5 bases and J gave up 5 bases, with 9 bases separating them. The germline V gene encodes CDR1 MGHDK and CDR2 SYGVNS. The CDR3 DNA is TGTGCCAGCAGTTTGGGGGCTACCGGGGAGCTGTTTTTT. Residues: CASSLGATGELFF.

This CDR3 is CASSDSDSNTEAFF. CDR3 coding DNA: TGTGCCAGCAGTGACTCGGACTCAAACACTGAAGCTTTCTTT. The chain joins TRBV6-4 to TRBJ1-1, with unresolved D. This CDR3 comprises 14 residues. With 0 bases removed from V and 2 bases from J, the gap between germline ends came to 7 bases. Germline V gene lookup returns CDR1 MRHNA and CDR2 SNTAGT.

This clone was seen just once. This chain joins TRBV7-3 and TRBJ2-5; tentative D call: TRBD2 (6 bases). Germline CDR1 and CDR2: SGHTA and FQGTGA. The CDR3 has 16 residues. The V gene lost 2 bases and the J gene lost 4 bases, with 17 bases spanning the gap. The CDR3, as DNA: TGTGCCAGCAGCTTAGGGGGGACGATAGGAGGAGAGACCCAGTACTTC. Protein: CASSLGGTIGGETQYF.

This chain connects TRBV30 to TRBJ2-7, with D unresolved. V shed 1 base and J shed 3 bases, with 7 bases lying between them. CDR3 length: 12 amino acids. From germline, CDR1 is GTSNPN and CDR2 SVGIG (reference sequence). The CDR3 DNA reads TGTGCCTGGAGTGCTGTGTACTACGAGCAGTACTTC. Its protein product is CAWSAVYYEQYF.

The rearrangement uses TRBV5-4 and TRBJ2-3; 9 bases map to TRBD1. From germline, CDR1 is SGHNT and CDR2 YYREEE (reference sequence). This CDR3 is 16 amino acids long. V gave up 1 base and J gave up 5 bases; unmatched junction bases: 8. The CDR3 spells CASSLYLGQGRDTQYF. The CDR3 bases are TGTGCCAGCAGCTTGTACTTAGGACAGGGGAGAGATACGCAGTATTTT.

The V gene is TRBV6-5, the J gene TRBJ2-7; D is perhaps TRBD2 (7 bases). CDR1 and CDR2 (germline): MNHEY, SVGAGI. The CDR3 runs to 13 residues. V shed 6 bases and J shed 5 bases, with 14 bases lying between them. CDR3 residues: CASREGGADEQYF. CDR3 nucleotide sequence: TGTGCCAGCAGGGAGGGGGGGGCGGACGAGCAGTACTTC.

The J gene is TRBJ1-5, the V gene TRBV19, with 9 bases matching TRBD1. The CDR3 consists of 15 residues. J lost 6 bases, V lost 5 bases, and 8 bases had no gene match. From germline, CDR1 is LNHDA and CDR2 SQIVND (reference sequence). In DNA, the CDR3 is TGTGCCAGTAGTTCTGGGACAGGGAAGGGTCAGCCCCAGCATTTT. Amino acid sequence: CASSSGTGKGQPQHF. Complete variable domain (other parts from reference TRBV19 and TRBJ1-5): DGGITQSPKYLFRKEGQNVTLSCEQNLNHDAMYWYRQDPGQGLRLIYYSQIVNDFQKGDIAEGYSVSREKKESFPLTVTSAQKNPTAFYLCASSSGTGKGQPQHFGDGTRLSIL.

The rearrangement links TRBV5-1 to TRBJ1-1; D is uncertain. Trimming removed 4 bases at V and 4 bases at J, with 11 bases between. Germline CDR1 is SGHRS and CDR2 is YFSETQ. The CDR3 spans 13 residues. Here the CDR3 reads CASSVEVATEAFF. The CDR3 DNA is TGCGCCAGCAGCGTTGAGGTCGCCACTGAAGCTTTCTTT. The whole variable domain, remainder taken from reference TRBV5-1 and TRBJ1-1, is KAGVTQTPRYLIKTRGQQVTLSCSPISGHRSVSWYQQTPGQGLQFLFEYFSETQRNKGNFPGRFSGRQFSNSRSEMNVSTLELGDSALYLCASSVEVATEAFFGQGTRLTVV.

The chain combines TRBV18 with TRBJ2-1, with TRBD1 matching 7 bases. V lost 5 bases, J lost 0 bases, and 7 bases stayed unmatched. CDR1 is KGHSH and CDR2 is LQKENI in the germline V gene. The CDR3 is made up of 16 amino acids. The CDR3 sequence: CASSKLQGSSYNEQFF. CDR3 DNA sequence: TGTGCCAGCTCAAAACTACAGGGGAGCTCCTACAATGAGCAGTTCTTC.

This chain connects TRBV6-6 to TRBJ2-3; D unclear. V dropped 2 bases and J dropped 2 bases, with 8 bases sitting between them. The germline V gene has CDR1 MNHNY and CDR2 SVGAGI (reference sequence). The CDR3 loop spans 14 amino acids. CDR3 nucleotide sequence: TGTGCCAGCAGTTACGCGGAGAACACAGATACGCAGTATTTT. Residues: CASSYAENTDTQYF.

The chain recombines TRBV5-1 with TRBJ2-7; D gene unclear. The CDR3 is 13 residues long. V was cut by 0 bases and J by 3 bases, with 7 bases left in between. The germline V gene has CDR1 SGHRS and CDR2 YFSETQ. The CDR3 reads CASSLESNYEQYF. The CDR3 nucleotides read TGCGCCAGCAGCTTGGAATCCAACTACGAGCAGTACTTC.

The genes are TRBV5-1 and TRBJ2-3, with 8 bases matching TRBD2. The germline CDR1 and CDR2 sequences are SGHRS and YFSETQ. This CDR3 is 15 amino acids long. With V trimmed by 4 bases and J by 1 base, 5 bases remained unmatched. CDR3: CASSREGAGTDTQYF. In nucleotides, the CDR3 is TGCGCCAGCAGCCGGGAGGGTGCCGGCACAGATACGCAGTATTTT.

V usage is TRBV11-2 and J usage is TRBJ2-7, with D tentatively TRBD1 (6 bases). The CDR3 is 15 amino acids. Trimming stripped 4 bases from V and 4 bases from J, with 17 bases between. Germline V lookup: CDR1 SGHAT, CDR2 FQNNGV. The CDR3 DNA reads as TGTGCCAGCAGCTCCCAAGCAGGGACAAGATACGAGCAGTACTTC. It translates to CASSSQAGTRYEQYF.

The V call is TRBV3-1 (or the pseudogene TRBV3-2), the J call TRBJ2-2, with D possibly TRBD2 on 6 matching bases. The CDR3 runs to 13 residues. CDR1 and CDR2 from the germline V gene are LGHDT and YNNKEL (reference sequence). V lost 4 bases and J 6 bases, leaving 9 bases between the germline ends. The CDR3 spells CASSLSGAGELFF. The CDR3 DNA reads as TGTGCCAGCAGCCTCTCGGGAGCCGGGGAGCTGTTTTTT.